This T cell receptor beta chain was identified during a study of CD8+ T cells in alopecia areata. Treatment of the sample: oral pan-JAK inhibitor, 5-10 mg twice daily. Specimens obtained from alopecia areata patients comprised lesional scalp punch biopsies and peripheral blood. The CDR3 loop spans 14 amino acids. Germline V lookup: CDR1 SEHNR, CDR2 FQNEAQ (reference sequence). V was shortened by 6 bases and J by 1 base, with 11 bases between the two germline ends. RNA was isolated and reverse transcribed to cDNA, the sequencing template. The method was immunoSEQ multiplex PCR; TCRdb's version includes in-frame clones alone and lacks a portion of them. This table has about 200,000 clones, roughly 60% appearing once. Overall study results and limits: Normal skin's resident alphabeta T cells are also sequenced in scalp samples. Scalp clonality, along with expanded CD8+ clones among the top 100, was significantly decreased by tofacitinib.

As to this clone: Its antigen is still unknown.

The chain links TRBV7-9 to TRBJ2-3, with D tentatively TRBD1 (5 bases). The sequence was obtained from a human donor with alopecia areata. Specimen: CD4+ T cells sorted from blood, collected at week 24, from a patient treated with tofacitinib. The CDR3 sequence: CASRPQGGTDTQYF. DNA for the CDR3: TGTGCCAGCAGACCCCAGGGCGGCACAGATACGCAGTATTTT.